This is a list of T cell receptor beta chains from one sample in a study of cytomegalovirus exposure and HLA in healthy donors. Produced via immunoSEQ multiplex PCR; TCRdb's table is partial and in-frame only. The repertoire includes under 100,000 clones, 76% of them detected once, and more than 2.5% sits in the top ten. The sample consisted of PBMCs. The receptors stem from a man between 35 and 55 years old in good health and CMV-seronegative. CDR3s include the opening cysteine and the closing phenylalanine or tryptophan. The order of the fields is D gene, clone size, J gene, V gene, CDR3 DNA, CDR3 protein. The D gene is left open where the match is weak. Not every row has a clone size; where given, it reads once, few, many or a size class.

d_gene: NA; abundance: NA; j_gene: TRBJ1-1; v_gene: TRBV30; CDR3nt: TGTGCCTGGAGTCCTCTGGGGGGTGAAGCTTTCTTT; CDR3aa: CAWSPLGGEAFF
d_gene: TRBD1; abundance: NA; j_gene: TRBJ1-1; v_gene: TRBV7-9; CDR3nt: TGTGCCAGCAGCGAACGGGACAGCACCAAAGCTTTCTTT; CDR3aa: CASSERDSTKAFF
d_gene: TRBD1; abundance: few; j_gene: TRBJ2-7; v_gene: TRBV6-1; CDR3nt: TGTGCCAGCAGTGAATGGACAGGGGGCTCCTACGAGCAGTACTTC; CDR3aa: CASSEWTGGSYEQYF
d_gene: NA; abundance: NA; j_gene: TRBJ1-1; v_gene: TRBV6-1; CDR3nt: TGTGCCAGCAGTGCGACGGGTAAGCCCTCCGCGAACACTGAAGCTTTCTTT; CDR3aa: CASSATGKPSANTEAFF
d_gene: TRBD1; abundance: NA; j_gene: TRBJ2-5; v_gene: TRBV10-3; CDR3nt: TGTGCCATCAGTGAGCAGGGACAGGCCCAAGAGACCCAGTACTTC; CDR3aa: CAISEQGQAQETQYF
d_gene: TRBD2; abundance: NA; j_gene: TRBJ2-7; v_gene: TRBV5-1; CDR3nt: TGCGCCAGCAGACTAACTAGCGGGGGGGCTTACTACGAGCAGTACTTC; CDR3aa: CASRLTSGGAYYEQYF
d_gene: TRBD1; abundance: few; j_gene: TRBJ2-3; v_gene: TRBV6-1; CDR3nt: TGTGCCAGCAGTGAAGCCCTGACAGGGGTTACAGATACGCAGTATTTT; CDR3aa: CASSEALTGVTDTQYF
d_gene: NA; abundance: NA; j_gene: TRBJ1-3; v_gene: TRBV6-1; CDR3nt: TGTGCCAGCAAAGGACTGGGAGTCTCTGGAAACACCATATATTTT; CDR3aa: CASKGLGVSGNTIYF
d_gene: NA; abundance: NA; j_gene: TRBJ2-7; v_gene: TRBV11-2; CDR3nt: TGTGCCAGCAGCTTAGGCAGGGGCGAGCAGTACTTC; CDR3aa: CASSLGRGEQYF
d_gene: NA; abundance: NA; j_gene: TRBJ1-5; v_gene: TRBV7-2; CDR3nt: TGTGCCAGCAGCTTAGGCCTACAGGAGAGTCAGCCCCAGCATTTT; CDR3aa: CASSLGLQESQPQHF
d_gene: NA; abundance: NA; j_gene: TRBJ2-1; v_gene: TRBV6-1; CDR3nt: TGTGCCAGCAGAGAGAACAATGAGCAGTTCTTC; CDR3aa: CASRENNEQFF
d_gene: TRBD2; abundance: NA; j_gene: TRBJ2-3; v_gene: TRBV6-5; CDR3nt: TGTGCCAGCAAGTTCGCGGGGGTCAGCACAGATACGCAGTATTTT; CDR3aa: CASKFAGVSTDTQYF
d_gene: NA; abundance: NA; j_gene: TRBJ2-5; v_gene: TRBV7-2; CDR3nt: TGTGCCAGCAGCTCCCCGTTCGAGGAGACCCAGTACTTC; CDR3aa: CASSSPFEETQYF
d_gene: TRBD1; abundance: NA; j_gene: TRBJ1-5; v_gene: TRBV27; CDR3nt: TGTGCCAGCAGATGGACAGGGGGCATAGGCAATCAGCCCCAGCATTTT; CDR3aa: CASRWTGGIGNQPQHF
d_gene: NA; abundance: NA; j_gene: TRBJ2-1; v_gene: TRBV7-3; CDR3nt: TGTGCCAGCAGCTTAACGTCGCCCGGGGGAGGGACATACAATGAGCAGTTCTTC; CDR3aa: CASSLTSPGGGTYNEQFF
d_gene: TRBD1; abundance: NA; j_gene: TRBJ1-1; v_gene: TRBV4-3; CDR3nt: TGCGCCAGCAGCCCCCGGGACAGGGGGCGCGAGAACACTGAAGCTTTCTTT; CDR3aa: CASSPRDRGRENTEAFF
d_gene: NA; abundance: NA; j_gene: TRBJ1-5; v_gene: TRBV10-1; CDR3nt: TGCGCCAGGGGGGCGATTAGCAATCAGCCCCAGCATTTT; CDR3aa: CARGAISNQPQHF
d_gene: NA; abundance: NA; j_gene: TRBJ1-5; v_gene: TRBV7-8; CDR3nt: TGTGCCAGCAGCTTAGGGTCGTCAGGGTTTAGCAATCAGCCCCAGCATTTT; CDR3aa: CASSLGSSGFSNQPQHF
d_gene: TRBD1; abundance: once; j_gene: TRBJ1-5; v_gene: TRBV27; CDR3nt: TGTGCCAGCCGGACCGGGACAGGGATGGGCAATCAGCCCCAGCATTTT; CDR3aa: CASRTGTGMGNQPQHF
d_gene: NA; abundance: NA; j_gene: TRBJ2-5; v_gene: TRBV5-1; CDR3nt: TGCGCCAGCAGCCTTCGGGAGACCCAGTACTTC; CDR3aa: CASSLRETQYF
d_gene: TRBD2; abundance: NA; j_gene: TRBJ2-3; v_gene: TRBV4-1; CDR3nt: TGCGCCAGCAGCCGAGGGGAGGGAGCTAGCACAGATACGCAGTATTTT; CDR3aa: CASSRGEGASTDTQYF
d_gene: TRBD1; abundance: NA; j_gene: TRBJ2-7; v_gene: TRBV28; CDR3nt: TGTGCCAGCAGTTTGACCGGGACAGGGGTCGAGCAGTACTTC; CDR3aa: CASSLTGTGVEQYF
d_gene: NA; abundance: NA; j_gene: TRBJ2-7; v_gene: TRBV6-5; CDR3nt: TGTGCCAGCAGGCCAGTCGGGGTGTACGAGCAGTACTTC; CDR3aa: CASRPVGVYEQYF
d_gene: TRBD1; abundance: NA; j_gene: TRBJ1-1; v_gene: TRBV4-2; CDR3nt: TGTGCCAGCAGCCAACCTGGGACAGGGGTGGTCACTGAAGCTTTCTTT; CDR3aa: CASSQPGTGVVTEAFF
d_gene: TRBD1; abundance: NA; j_gene: TRBJ1-2; v_gene: TRBV5-1; CDR3nt: TGCGCCAGCAGCTCCGGACAGGCCAGGATCTATGGCTACACCTTC; CDR3aa: CASSSGQARIYGYTF
d_gene: TRBD2; abundance: NA; j_gene: TRBJ2-7; v_gene: TRBV27; CDR3nt: TGTGCCAGTAACTCTCTGAACGGGGGGGCCTACGAGCAGTACTTC; CDR3aa: CASNSLNGGAYEQYF
d_gene: TRBD2; abundance: once; j_gene: TRBJ2-2; v_gene: TRBV27; CDR3nt: TGTGCCAGCAGTTTATACCCCCGGACTAGCGGAGGAAGGGACACCGGGGAGCTGTTTTTT; CDR3aa: CASSLYPRTSGGRDTGELFF
d_gene: TRBD1; abundance: NA; j_gene: TRBJ1-1; v_gene: TRBV19; CDR3nt: TGTGCCAGTAGTCGGGGACAGATTGAAGCTTTCTTT; CDR3aa: CASSRGQIEAFF
d_gene: NA; abundance: once; j_gene: TRBJ2-1; v_gene: TRBV27; CDR3nt: TGTGCCAGCACCGGACTGAACTACAATGAGCAGTTCTTC; CDR3aa: CASTGLNYNEQFF
d_gene: NA; abundance: NA; j_gene: TRBJ2-7; v_gene: TRBV28; CDR3nt: TGTGCCAGCAGTTTAGGCAGATTCTCCTACGAGCAGTACTTC; CDR3aa: CASSLGRFSYEQYF
d_gene: NA; abundance: NA; j_gene: TRBJ1-4; v_gene: TRBV28; CDR3nt: TGTGCCAGCAGCCACAGGGAAGGAGAGGAAAAACTGTTTTTT; CDR3aa: CASSHREGEEKLFF
d_gene: NA; abundance: NA; j_gene: TRBJ2-1; v_gene: TRBV19; CDR3nt: TGTGCCAGTAGTATTGGCGGGGTGGGCAATGAGCAGTTCTTC; CDR3aa: CASSIGGVGNEQFF
d_gene: TRBD2; abundance: NA; j_gene: TRBJ2-2; v_gene: TRBV6-6; CDR3nt: TGTGCCCACAGCGGGATTCCGAACACCGGGGAGCTGTTTTTT; CDR3aa: CAHSGIPNTGELFF
d_gene: NA; abundance: NA; j_gene: TRBJ1-5; v_gene: TRBV19; CDR3nt: TGTGCCAGTAGTACCGACCGGACCAGGGGTAGCAATCAGCCCCAGCATTTT; CDR3aa: CASSTDRTRGSNQPQHF
d_gene: NA; abundance: NA; j_gene: TRBJ1-2; v_gene: TRBV7-2; CDR3nt: TGTGCCAGCAGCTTAGCGGCAGGTTTATGGGGCTACACCTTC; CDR3aa: CASSLAAGLWGYTF